There are a few counts of the clone carrying this T cell receptor beta chain. The data derive from a study of beta chain features in type 1 diabetes. This CDR3 region has 15 residues. V was pared by 8 bases and J by 0 bases, with 16 bases between. Germline V CDR1 and CDR2: SEHNR, FQNEAQ (reference sequence). The entirety of the isolated RNA underwent reverse transcription, so expressed TCRB transcripts were sequenced. Sequenced by immunoSEQ multiplex PCR; TCRdb stores in-frame clones only, minus some. The sample has over 300,000 clones, roughly 8% seen once; the top ten hold around 0.45%. This chain connects TRBV7-9 to TRBJ1-1; no reliable D call. The sample taken for sequencing was central memory CD4+ T cells from blood. This TCR came from a woman under 30 in good health. The CDR3 sequence: CASLGSATLNTEAFF. CDR3 nucleotide sequence: TGTGCCAGCCTGGGCTCCGCCACACTGAACACTGAAGCTTTCTTT.